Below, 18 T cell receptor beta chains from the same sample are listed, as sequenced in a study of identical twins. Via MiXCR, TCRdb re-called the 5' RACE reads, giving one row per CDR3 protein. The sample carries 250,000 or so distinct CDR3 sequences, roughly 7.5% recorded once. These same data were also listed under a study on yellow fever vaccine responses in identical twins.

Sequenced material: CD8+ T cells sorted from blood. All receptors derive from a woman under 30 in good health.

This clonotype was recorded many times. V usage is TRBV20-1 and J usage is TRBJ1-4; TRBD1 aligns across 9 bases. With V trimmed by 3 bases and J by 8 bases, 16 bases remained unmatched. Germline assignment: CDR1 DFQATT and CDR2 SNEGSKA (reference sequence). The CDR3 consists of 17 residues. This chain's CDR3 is CSASFIQVDRGSEKLFF. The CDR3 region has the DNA TGCAGTGCTAGTTTTATCCAAGTAGACAGGGGGAGCGAAAAACTGTTTTTT.

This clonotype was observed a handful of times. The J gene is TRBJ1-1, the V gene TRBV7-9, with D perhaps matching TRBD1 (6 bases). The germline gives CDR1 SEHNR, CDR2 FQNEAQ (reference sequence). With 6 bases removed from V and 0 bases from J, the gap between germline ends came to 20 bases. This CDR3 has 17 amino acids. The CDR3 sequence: CASSPRTADFMNTEAFF. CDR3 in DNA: TGTGCCAGCAGTCCCCGGACAGCAGACTTCATGAACACTGAAGCTTTCTTT. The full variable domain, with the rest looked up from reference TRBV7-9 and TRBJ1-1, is DTGVSQNPRHKITKRGQNVTFRCDPISEHNRLYWYRQTLGQGPEFLTYFQNEAQLEKSRLLSDRFSAERPKGSFSTLEIQRTEQGDSAMYLCASSPRTADFMNTEAFFGQGTRLTVV.

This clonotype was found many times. CDR3 in amino acids: CASSQDPGRYTEAFF. The CDR3 bases are TGCGCCAGCAGCCAAGATCCGGGACGTTACACTGAAGCTTTCTTT. The chain couples TRBV4-1 to TRBJ1-1, with a weak D call TRBD1 (5 bases). Germline V lookup: CDR1 MGHRA, CDR2 YSYEKL. V dropped 0 bases and J dropped 3 bases, with 11 bases sitting between them. This CDR3 comprises 15 residues.

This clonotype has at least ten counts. The CDR3 sequence is CASSLGQGGYEQYF. The CDR3, as DNA: TGTGCCAGCAGTTTGGGGCAGGGAGGCTACGAGCAGTACTTC. The gene calls are TRBV12-3 or TRBV12-4 and TRBJ2-7; possible D gene TRBD2, 6 bases. The germline V and J ends were trimmed by 3 bases and 3 bases, with 12 bases remaining between them. This CDR3 contains 14 residues.

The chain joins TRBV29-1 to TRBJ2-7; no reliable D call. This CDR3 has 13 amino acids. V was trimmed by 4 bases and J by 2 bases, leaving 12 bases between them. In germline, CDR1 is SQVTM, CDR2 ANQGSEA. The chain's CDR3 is CSVVDGLTYEQYF. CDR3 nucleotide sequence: TGCAGCGTTGTTGACGGGTTGACCTACGAGCAGTACTTC.

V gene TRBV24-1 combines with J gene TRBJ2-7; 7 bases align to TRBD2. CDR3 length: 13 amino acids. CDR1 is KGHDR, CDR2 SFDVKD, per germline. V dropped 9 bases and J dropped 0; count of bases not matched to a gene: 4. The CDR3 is CATSSGFSYEQYF. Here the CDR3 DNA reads TGTGCCACCTCTAGCGGTTTCTCCTACGAGCAGTACTTC.

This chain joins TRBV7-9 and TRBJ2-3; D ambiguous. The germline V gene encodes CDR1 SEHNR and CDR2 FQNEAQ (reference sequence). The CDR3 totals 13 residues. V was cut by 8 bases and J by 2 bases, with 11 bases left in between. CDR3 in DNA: TGTGCCAGCTTTGGCGGTTACACAGATACGCAGTATTTT. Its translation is CASFGGYTDTQYF.

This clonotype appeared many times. The CDR3 reads CSVDPGNGELFF. CDR3 DNA: TGCAGCGTTGATCCAGGGAACGGGGAGCTGTTTTTT. This chain connects TRBV29-1 to TRBJ2-2, with D perhaps matching TRBD1 (5 bases). CDR3 length: 12 amino acids. Trimming cost V 3 bases and J 7 bases, with 9 bases left between them. The germline V gene encodes CDR1 SQVTM and CDR2 ANQGSEA.

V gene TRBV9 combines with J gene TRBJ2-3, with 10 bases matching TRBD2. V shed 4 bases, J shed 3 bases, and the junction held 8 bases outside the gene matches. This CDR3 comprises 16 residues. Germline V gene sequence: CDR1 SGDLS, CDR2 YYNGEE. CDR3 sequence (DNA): TGTGCCAGCAGCCAAAGCGGAGCGGGAGGGACAGATACGCAGTATTTT. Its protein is CASSQSGAGGTDTQYF.

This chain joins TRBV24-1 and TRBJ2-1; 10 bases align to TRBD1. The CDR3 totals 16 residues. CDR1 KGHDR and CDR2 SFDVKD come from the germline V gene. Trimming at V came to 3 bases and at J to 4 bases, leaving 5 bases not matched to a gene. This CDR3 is CATSDPGQGTYNEQFF. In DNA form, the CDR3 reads TGTGCCACCAGTGATCCGGGACAGGGGACATACAATGAGCAGTTCTTC.

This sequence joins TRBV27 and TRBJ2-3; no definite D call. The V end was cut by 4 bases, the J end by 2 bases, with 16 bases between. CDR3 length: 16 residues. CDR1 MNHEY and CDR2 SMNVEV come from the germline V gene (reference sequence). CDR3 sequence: CASSSSSQRPTDTQYF. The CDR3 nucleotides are TGTGCCAGCAGTTCCTCCTCCCAGCGCCCCACAGATACGCAGTATTTT.

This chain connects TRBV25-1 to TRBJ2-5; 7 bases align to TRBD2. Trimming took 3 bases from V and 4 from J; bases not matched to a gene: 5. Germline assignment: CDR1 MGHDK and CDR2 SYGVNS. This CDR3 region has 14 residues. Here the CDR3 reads CASSDLAVIETQYF. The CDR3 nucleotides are TGTGCCAGCAGTGATCTAGCGGTAATAGAGACCCAGTACTTC.

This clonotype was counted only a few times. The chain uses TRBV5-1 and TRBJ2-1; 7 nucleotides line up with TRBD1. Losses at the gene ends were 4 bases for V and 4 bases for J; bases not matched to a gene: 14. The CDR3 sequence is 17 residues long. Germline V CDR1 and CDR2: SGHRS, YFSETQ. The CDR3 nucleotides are TGCGCCAGCAGCCGATACACAGGGGTGCAGGGATACAATGAGCAGTTCTTC. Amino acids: CASSRYTGVQGYNEQFF.

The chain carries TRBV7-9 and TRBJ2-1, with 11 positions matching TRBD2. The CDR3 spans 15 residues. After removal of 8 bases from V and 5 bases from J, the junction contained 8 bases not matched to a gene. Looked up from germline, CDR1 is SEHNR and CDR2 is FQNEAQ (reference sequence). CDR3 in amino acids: CASGLPGLADNEQFF. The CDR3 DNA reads TGTGCCAGCGGCCTACCGGGACTAGCGGACAATGAGCAGTTCTTC.

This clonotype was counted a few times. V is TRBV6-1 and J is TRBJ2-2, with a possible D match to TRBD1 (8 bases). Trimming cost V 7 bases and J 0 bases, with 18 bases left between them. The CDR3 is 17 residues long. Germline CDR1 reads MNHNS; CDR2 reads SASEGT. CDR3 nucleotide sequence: TGTGCCAGCACAAAGGACAGGGACTATTCGAACACCGGGGAGCTGTTTTTT. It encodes CASTKDRDYSNTGELFF.

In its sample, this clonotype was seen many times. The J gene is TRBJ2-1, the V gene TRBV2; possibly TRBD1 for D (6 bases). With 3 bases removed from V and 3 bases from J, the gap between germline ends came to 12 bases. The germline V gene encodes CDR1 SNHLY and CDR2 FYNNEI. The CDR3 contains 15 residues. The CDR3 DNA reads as TGTGCCAGCAGTGAGGCCAGGGGTCACTACAATGAGCAGTTCTTC. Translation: CASSEARGHYNEQFF.

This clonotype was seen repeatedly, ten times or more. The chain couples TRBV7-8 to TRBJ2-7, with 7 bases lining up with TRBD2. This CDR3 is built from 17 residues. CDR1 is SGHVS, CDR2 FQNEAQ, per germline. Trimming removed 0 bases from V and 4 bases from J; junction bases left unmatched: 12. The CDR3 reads CASSLAVGAGARYEQYF. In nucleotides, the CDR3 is TGTGCCAGCAGCTTAGCGGTCGGGGCGGGAGCTCGGTACGAGCAGTACTTC.

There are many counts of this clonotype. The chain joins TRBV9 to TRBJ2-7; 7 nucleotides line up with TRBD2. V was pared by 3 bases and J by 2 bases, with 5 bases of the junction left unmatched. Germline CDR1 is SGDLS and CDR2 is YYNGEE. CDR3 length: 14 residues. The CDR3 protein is CASSASGFTYEQYF. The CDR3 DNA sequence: TGTGCCAGCAGCGCTAGCGGTTTTACCTACGAGCAGTACTTC.